Below, 9 T cell receptor beta chains from the same sample are listed, as sequenced in a study of shared clonotypes between healthy human individuals. Some clones are missing from TCRdb's copy, which holds only in-frame ones; the method was immunoSEQ multiplex PCR. The table has millions of clones, around 93% seen once; the top ten hold roughly 1.7%. CD45RO-negative, CCR7-selected cells formed the naive CD8 fraction, which excluded terminally differentiated effector memory CD45RA+ cells. Sequenced: naive CD8+ T cells from PBMCs. The receptors derive from a man younger than 35 in good health. Some clones in this sample may be carry-over from other donors' samples.

The rearrangement uses TRBV13 and TRBJ2-5; TRBD2 might be the D (6 bases). The V end lost 0 bases, the J end lost 4 bases, and 9 bases lay between the germline ends. The CDR3 covers 14 residues. Germline CDR1 is PRHDT and CDR2 is FYEKMQ (reference sequence). The CDR3 DNA is TGTGCCAGCAGCTTAGGACGGGGGATAGAGACCCAGTACTTC. Translating gives CASSLGRGIETQYF.

The chain combines TRBV7-3 with TRBJ2-7; 8 bases match TRBD1. The length of the CDR3 is 14 residues. Germline CDR1 is SGHTA and CDR2 is FQGTGA. Unmatched junction bases numbered 1, after V lost 3 bases and J lost 0 bases. This CDR3 is CASSFTGGSYEQYF. The CDR3 DNA is TGTGCCAGCAGCTTTACAGGGGGCTCCTACGAGCAGTACTTC. The whole variable domain, remainder taken from reference TRBV7-3 and TRBJ2-7, is GAGVSQTPSNKVTEKGKYVELRCDPISGHTALYWYRQSLGQGPEFLIYFQGTGAADDSGLPNDRFFAVRPEGSVSTLKIQRTERGDSAVYLCASSFTGGSYEQYFGPGTRLTVT.

The gene calls are TRBV7-8 and TRBJ2-2; unclear D gene. Deletions cut 4 bases from V and 5 bases from J, with 17 bases between. Germline V gene data show CDR1 as SGHVS and CDR2 as FQNEAQ. The CDR3 runs to 16 residues. The CDR3 loop is CASSWEAFVGTGELFF. DNA for the CDR3: TGTGCCAGCAGCTGGGAAGCATTTGTTGGGACCGGGGAGCTGTTTTTT.

The genes are TRBV28 and TRBJ2-7, with D possibly matching TRBD2 (5 bases). The CDR3 runs 14 residues. Deletions cut 6 bases from V and 5 bases from J, with 17 bases between. CDR1 MDHEN and CDR2 SYDVKM come from the germline V gene. The CDR3 spells CASSLDLPGNEQYF. CDR3 nucleotide sequence: TGTGCCAGCAGCCTGGACCTGCCGGGGAACGAGCAGTACTTC.

The chain is built from TRBV9 and TRBJ2-3; no clear D. The CDR3 is made up of 15 amino acids. The germline V and J ends were trimmed by 5 bases and 2 bases, with 15 bases remaining between them. Germline-derived CDR1 and CDR2 are SGDLS and YYNGEE. Here the CDR3 reads CASRKTLSATDTQYF. CDR3 nucleotides: TGTGCCAGCAGGAAAACCCTTTCAGCCACAGATACGCAGTATTTT.

The chain employs TRBV6-1 and TRBJ2-2, with TRBD2 identical over 7 bases. J lost 12 bases, V lost 11 bases, and 12 bases had no gene match. CDR3 length: 12 amino acids. Germline CDR1 is MNHNS and CDR2 is SASEGT. CDR3 residues: CAGSGADAKLFF. In DNA, the CDR3 is TGTGCCGGGAGCGGGGCAGACGCTAAGCTGTTTTTT.

The chain combines TRBV10-3 with TRBJ2-7; TRBD2 aligns across 10 bases. The J segment lost 5 bases and the V segment lost 3 bases, leaving 7 bases of the junction unmatched. The CDR3 is made up of 15 amino acids. The germline V gene encodes CDR1 ENHRY and CDR2 SYGVKD. The CDR3 bases are TGTGCCATCAGTGATGTGCTAGCGGGAGTCGACGAGCAGTACTTC. It is translated as CAISDVLAGVDEQYF.

This rearrangement joins TRBV28 to TRBJ2-5; the D gene is possibly TRBD1 (7 bases). V was trimmed by 8 bases and J by 1 base, leaving 14 bases between them. Germline V gene data show CDR1 as MDHEN and CDR2 as SYDVKM. The CDR3 contains 14 residues. The CDR3 protein is CASAPGGPQETQYF. The CDR3 bases are TGTGCCAGCGCCCCAGGGGGGCCCCAAGAGACCCAGTACTTC.

J is TRBJ1-2 and V is TRBV19, with D unclear. CDR1 and CDR2 (germline): LNHDA, SQIVND (reference sequence). CDR3 length: 11 amino acids. Trimming left V 7 bases short and J 5 bases short, with 8 bases between. The CDR3, as DNA: TGTGCCAGTACAAACACTTATGGCTACACCTTC. Translating gives CASTNTYGYTF. The variable domain in full, completed from reference TRBV19 and TRBJ1-2, reads DGGITQSPKYLFRKEGQNVTLSCEQNLNHDAMYWYRQDPGQGLRLIYYSQIVNDFQKGDIAEGYSVSREKKESFPLTVTSAQKNPTAFYLCASTNTYGYTFGSGTRLTVV.